Shown below are 22 T cell receptor beta chains from a single sample sequenced in a study of T cell repertoires in cytomegalovirus infection. TCRdb re-called the reads through MiXCR, storing one row per CDR3 protein. The sample holds 310,000 or so distinct CDR3 sequences, roughly 25% seen once. No antigen has been identified for these receptors. The sample in question was cultured PBMCs, obtained from culture after CMV antigen stimulation. These TCRs come from a human donor in good health (CMV status not recorded). Some clones in this sample may be carry-over from other donors' samples.

This clonotype was observed a few times. V gene TRBV9 combines with J gene TRBJ2-3; 9 bases map to TRBD2. CDR1 is SGDLS and CDR2 is YYNGEE in the germline V gene. This CDR3 has 17 amino acids. J lost 2 bases, V lost 4 bases, and 11 bases had no gene match. The chain's CDR3 is CASSKSVAGVYTDTQYF. In DNA, the CDR3 is TGTGCCAGCAGCAAGAGCGTAGCGGGAGTGTACACAGATACGCAGTATTTT.

The rearrangement uses TRBV18 and TRBJ2-7; D is unresolved. The CDR3 length is 13 residues. The V end was cut by 0 bases, the J end by 5 bases, with 8 bases between. Per germline, CDR1 KGHSH and CDR2 LQKENI. CDR3 sequence (DNA): TGTGCCAGCTCACCACCGTGGTACCACGAGCAGTACTTC. As protein: CASSPPWYHEQYF.

The chain links TRBV24-1 to TRBJ2-3, with D uncertain. The CDR3 is 16 residues long. The ends were cut back, 4 bases at V and 0 bases at J, with 13 bases in the middle. Germline loops: CDR1 KGHDR, CDR2 SFDVKD. CDR3 in amino acids: CATSEPTSPSTDTQYF. The CDR3 DNA sequence: TGTGCCACCAGTGAACCGACATCCCCTAGCACAGATACGCAGTATTTT.

The chain is built from TRBV4-3 and TRBJ2-7, with 9 bases that match TRBD2. Per germline, CDR1 LGHNA and CDR2 YSLEER. The junction had 6 bases not matched to a gene; V was cut back by 1 base and J by 2 bases. The CDR3 covers 16 residues. Here the CDR3 DNA reads TGCGCCAGCAGCCAAGCAACGACTAGCGGTACCTACGAGCAGTACTTC. Protein product: CASSQATTSGTYEQYF.

This clonotype has at least ten counts. The CDR3: CASSLDGAGEQFF. The CDR3 nucleotides read TGTGCCAGCAGCTTAGACGGAGCGGGTGAGCAGTTCTTC. The chain joins TRBV7-8 to TRBJ2-1, with a weak D call TRBD2 (6 bases). This CDR3 has 13 amino acids. The germline V gene encodes CDR1 SGHVS and CDR2 FQNEAQ. The V end was cut by 1 base, the J end by 9 bases, with 10 bases between.

This clonotype has a handful of counts. The chain carries TRBV10-3 and TRBJ1-1; D unclear. Germline V gene lookup returns CDR1 ENHRY and CDR2 SYGVKD. Trimming cost V 6 bases and J 3 bases, with 14 bases left between them. This CDR3 region has 14 residues. This CDR3 reads CAIRDGLFDTEAFF. DNA for the CDR3: TGTGCCATCAGGGATGGCCTTTTTGACACTGAAGCTTTCTTT.

The chain is built from TRBV7-2 and TRBJ1-1; possible D gene TRBD1, 6 bases. V lost 8 bases and J lost 7, with 14 bases in between. The CDR3 runs to 12 residues. The V gene's germline CDR1 is SGHTA and CDR2 FQGNSA. CDR3 region: CASGTRGIEAFF. The CDR3 DNA sequence: TGTGCCAGCGGAACGAGGGGGATTGAAGCTTTCTTT.

This clonotype was counted many times. V gene TRBV19 combines with J gene TRBJ1-5, with 9 bases lining up with TRBD1. The CDR3 totals 14 residues. With 9 bases clipped from V and 3 bases from J, the junction kept 6 bases outside the gene matches. Germline CDR1 and CDR2: LNHDA and SQIVND (reference sequence). The CDR3 loop reads CASWDRVNNQPQHF. The CDR3 region has the DNA TGTGCCAGCTGGGACAGGGTGAACAATCAGCCCCAGCATTTT.

V gene TRBV27 combines with J gene TRBJ1-5, with TRBD1 identical over 9 bases. The V segment lost 8 bases and the J segment 9 bases; nucleotides outside the gene matches: 14. This CDR3 contains 15 residues. Germline V lookup: CDR1 MNHEY, CDR2 SMNVEV (reference sequence). The CDR3 protein is CASSWDRDGSMPQHF. Written as DNA, the CDR3 is TGTGCCAGCTCCTGGGACAGGGATGGGAGTATGCCCCAGCATTTT.

V usage is TRBV11-1 and J usage is TRBJ2-1; 10 bases align to TRBD1. This CDR3 is built from 15 residues. The V and J ends lost 5 bases and 4 bases, in that order; junction bases with no gene match: 5. Germline CDR1 reads SGHAT; CDR2 reads FQDESV (reference sequence). The CDR3 bases are TGTGCCAGCAGCCGGGACAGGGGTGGTTACAATGAGCAGTTCTTC. This translates into CASSRDRGGYNEQFF. Complete variable domain (other parts from reference TRBV11-1 and TRBJ2-1): EAEVAQSPRYKITEKSQAVAFWCDPISGHATLYWYRQILGQGPELLVQFQDESVVDDSQLPKDRFSAERLKGVDSTLKIQPAELGDSAMYLCASSRDRGGYNEQFFGPGTRLTVL.

This clonotype has at least ten counts. The rearrangement links TRBV7-9 to TRBJ1-6; D uncertain. V shed 1 base and J shed 4 bases, with 14 bases lying between them. The V gene's germline CDR1 is SEHNR and CDR2 FQNEAQ (reference sequence). The CDR3 is 17 residues long. The CDR3 coding sequence is TGTGCCAGCAGCTTAGACCCCGGGGAGGGTTATAATTCACCCCTCCACTTT. It is translated as CASSLDPGEGYNSPLHF.

This clonotype was detected many times. This rearrangement joins TRBV6-1 to TRBJ2-1, with TRBD2 identical over 7 bases. The CDR3 runs to 14 residues. The J segment lost 3 bases and the V segment lost 8 bases, leaving 7 bases of the junction unmatched. CDR1 MNHNS and CDR2 SASEGT come from the germline V gene. CDR3 amino acids: CASGSGGFYNEQFF. CDR3 bases: TGTGCCAGCGGTTCCGGGGGGTTCTACAATGAGCAGTTCTTC.

This chain links TRBV6-2 or TRBV6-3 with TRBJ2-7; D is unresolved. Trimming left V 0 bases short and J 0 bases short, with 9 bases between. Germline V gives CDR1 MNHEY, CDR2 SVGEGT. The CDR3 loop spans 15 amino acids. CDR3 sequence: CASSYSRWGSYEQYF. The CDR3 DNA sequence: TGTGCCAGCAGTTACTCGAGGTGGGGCTCCTACGAGCAGTACTTC.

J is TRBJ2-2 and V is TRBV24-1; 8 nucleotides agree with TRBD1. Looked up from germline, CDR1 is KGHDR and CDR2 is SFDVKD. J was trimmed by 6 bases and V by 5 bases; bases with no gene match: 7. This CDR3 is built from 15 residues. CDR3 residues: CATSASGTGAGELFF. The CDR3 nucleotides read TGTGCCACCAGTGCGTCCGGGACAGGTGCCGGGGAGCTGTTTTTT.

This clonotype was observed many times. The gene calls are TRBV12-3 or TRBV12-4 and TRBJ1-5; D remains ambiguous. V dropped 1 base and J dropped 6 bases, with 10 bases sitting between them. This CDR3 spans 14 amino acids. CDR3 in amino acids: CASSLGQLPQPQHF. The CDR3 DNA reads as TGTGCCAGCAGTTTAGGTCAGTTGCCTCAGCCCCAGCATTTT.

The sample holds many counts of this clonotype. The J gene is TRBJ2-1, the V gene TRBV7-9; D is ambiguous. Germline values: CDR1 SEHNR, CDR2 FQNEAQ (reference sequence). Between the trimmed V and J ends, which lost 1 base and 4 bases, there was a span of 11 bases. The CDR3 has 15 amino acids. This CDR3 reads CASSLVAVPYNEQFF. In DNA, the CDR3 is TGTGCCAGCAGCTTAGTGGCAGTTCCATACAATGAGCAGTTCTTC.

This clonotype showed up just a few times. The chain joins TRBV6-2 or TRBV6-3 to TRBJ2-3; no definite D call. V was trimmed by 0 bases and J by 4 bases, leaving 14 bases between them. CDR1 and CDR2 (germline): MNHEY, SVGEGT. The CDR3 has 16 residues. This CDR3 is CASSYSIAGWADTQYF. Written as DNA, the CDR3 is TGTGCCAGCAGTTACTCGATTGCAGGTTGGGCAGATACGCAGTATTTT.

This clonotype was counted many times. The rearrangement links TRBV7-2 to TRBJ2-3, with 14 nucleotides matching TRBD2. The CDR3 is made up of 17 amino acids. The V and J ends lost 5 bases and 5 bases, in that order; junction bases with no gene match: 9. From germline, CDR1 is SGHTA and CDR2 FQGNSA. The CDR3 is CASSRAGTSGRVDTQYF. The CDR3 bases are TGTGCCAGCAGCCGAGCGGGGACTAGCGGGAGAGTAGATACGCAGTATTTT.

This chain links TRBV19 with TRBJ2-2, with TRBD2 matching over 9 bases. From germline, CDR1 is LNHDA and CDR2 SQIVND (reference sequence). The length of the CDR3 is 18 residues. Unmatched junction bases numbered 11, after V lost 3 bases and J lost 3 bases. CDR3 sequence (DNA): TGTGCCAGTAGTATTTATGTTCTGAGCGGGAGGTACACCGGGGAGCTGTTTTTT. It yields the protein CASSIYVLSGRYTGELFF.

This clonotype has a handful of counts. CDR3 loop: CASSQELDRPNQPQHF. CDR3 in DNA: TGCGCCAGCAGCCAAGAGCTGGACAGGCCCAATCAGCCCCAGCATTTT. V gene TRBV4-3 combines with J gene TRBJ1-5; 7 positions agree with TRBD1. The CDR3 is made up of 16 amino acids. V was pared by 0 bases and J by 3 bases, with 5 bases of the junction left unmatched. Germline CDR1 LGHNA, CDR2 YSLEER.

This chain joins TRBV12-3 or TRBV12-4 and TRBJ1-5; a possible D gene is TRBD1 (6 bases). The CDR3 is 17 amino acids. V was cut by 5 bases and J by 0 bases, with 17 bases left in between. The CDR3 coding sequence is TGTGCCAGCAGTCGGACGTTGGGGGCCTTTAGCAATCAGCCCCAGCATTTT. Amino acids: CASSRTLGAFSNQPQHF.

As to this clonotype: A much larger clone lies one base from this, so it may be a read error. The V gene is TRBV7-9, the J gene TRBJ2-7; no firm D call. From germline, CDR1 is SEHNR and CDR2 FQNEAQ (reference sequence). This CDR3 is built from 13 residues. The CDR3 nucleotides read TGTGCCAGCCGCTTAGGGTCAGAATACGAGCAGTACGTC. Protein sequence: CASRLGSEYEQYV.